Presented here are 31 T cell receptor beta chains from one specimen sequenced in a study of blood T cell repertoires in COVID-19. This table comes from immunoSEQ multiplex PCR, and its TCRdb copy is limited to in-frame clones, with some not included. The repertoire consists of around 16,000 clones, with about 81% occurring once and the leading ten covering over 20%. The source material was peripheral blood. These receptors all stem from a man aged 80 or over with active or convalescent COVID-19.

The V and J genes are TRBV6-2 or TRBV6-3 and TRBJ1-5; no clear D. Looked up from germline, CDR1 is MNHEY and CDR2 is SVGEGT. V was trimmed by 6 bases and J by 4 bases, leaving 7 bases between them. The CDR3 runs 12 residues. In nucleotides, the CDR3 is TGTGCCAGCAGCCCTCGGAATCAGCCCCAGCATTTT. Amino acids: CASSPRNQPQHF.

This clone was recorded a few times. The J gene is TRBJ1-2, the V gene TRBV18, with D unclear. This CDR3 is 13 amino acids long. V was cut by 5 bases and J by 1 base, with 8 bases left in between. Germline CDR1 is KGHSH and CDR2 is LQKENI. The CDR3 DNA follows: TGTGCCAGCTCAGAGACTGATAACTATGGCTACACCTTC. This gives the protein CASSETDNYGYTF.

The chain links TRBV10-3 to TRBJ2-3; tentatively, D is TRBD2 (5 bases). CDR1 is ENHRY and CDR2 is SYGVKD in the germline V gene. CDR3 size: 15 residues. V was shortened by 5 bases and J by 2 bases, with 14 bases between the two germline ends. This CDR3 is CAISFGLANTDTQYF. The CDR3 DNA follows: TGTGCCATCAGTTTCGGGCTAGCAAACACAGATACGCAGTATTTT.

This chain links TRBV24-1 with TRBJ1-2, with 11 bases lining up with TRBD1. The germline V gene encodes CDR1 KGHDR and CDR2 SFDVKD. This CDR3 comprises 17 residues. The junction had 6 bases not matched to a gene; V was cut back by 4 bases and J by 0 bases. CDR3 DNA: TGTGCCACCAGTGAGCCTGGGACAGGGGGGACTAACTATGGCTACACCTTC. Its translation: CATSEPGTGGTNYGYTF.

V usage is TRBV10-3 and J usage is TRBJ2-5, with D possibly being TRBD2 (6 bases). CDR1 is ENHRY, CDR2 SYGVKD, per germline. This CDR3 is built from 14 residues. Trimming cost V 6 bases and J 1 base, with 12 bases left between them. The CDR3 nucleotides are TGTGCCATCAGGGGGACTCTCCTCCAAGAGACCCAGTACTTC. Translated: CAIRGTLLQETQYF.

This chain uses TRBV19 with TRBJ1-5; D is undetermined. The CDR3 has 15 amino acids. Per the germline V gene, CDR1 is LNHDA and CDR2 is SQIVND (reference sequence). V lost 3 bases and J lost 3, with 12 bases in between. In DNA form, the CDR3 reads TGTGCCAGTAGTATTATAATCTCTTCCAATCAGCCCCAGCATTTT. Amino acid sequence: CASSIIISSNQPQHF.

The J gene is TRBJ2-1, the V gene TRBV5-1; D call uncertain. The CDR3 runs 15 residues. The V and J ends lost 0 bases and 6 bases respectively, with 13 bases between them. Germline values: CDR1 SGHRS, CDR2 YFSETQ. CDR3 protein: CASSLVDLAGNEQFF. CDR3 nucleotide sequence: TGCGCCAGCAGCTTGGTCGACTTAGCCGGCAATGAGCAGTTCTTC.

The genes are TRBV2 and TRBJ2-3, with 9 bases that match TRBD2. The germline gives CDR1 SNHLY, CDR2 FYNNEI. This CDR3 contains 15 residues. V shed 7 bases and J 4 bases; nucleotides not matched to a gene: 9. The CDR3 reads CASNIGSGGSDTQYF. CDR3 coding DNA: TGTGCCAGCAACATCGGGAGCGGGGGGTCAGATACGCAGTATTTT.

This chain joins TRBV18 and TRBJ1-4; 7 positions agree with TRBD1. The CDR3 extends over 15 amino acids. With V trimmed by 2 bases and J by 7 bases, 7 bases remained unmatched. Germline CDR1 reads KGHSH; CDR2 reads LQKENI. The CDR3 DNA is TGTGCCAGCTCACCATTAAGGGGGCCTCGTGAAAAACTGTTTTTT. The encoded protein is CASSPLRGPREKLFF.

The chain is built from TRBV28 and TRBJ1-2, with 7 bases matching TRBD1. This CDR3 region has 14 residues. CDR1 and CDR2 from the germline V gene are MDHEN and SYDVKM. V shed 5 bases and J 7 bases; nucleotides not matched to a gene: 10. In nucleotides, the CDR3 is TGTGCCAGCAGTGGGGACCGGTCAGGGGGTGGCTACACCTTC. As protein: CASSGDRSGGGYTF.

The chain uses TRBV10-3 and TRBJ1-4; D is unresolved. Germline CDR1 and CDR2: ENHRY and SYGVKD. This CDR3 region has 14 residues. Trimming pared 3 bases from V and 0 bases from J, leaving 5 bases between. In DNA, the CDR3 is TGTGCCATCAGTGAACTTGCAACTAATGAAAAACTGTTTTTT. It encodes CAISELATNEKLFF.

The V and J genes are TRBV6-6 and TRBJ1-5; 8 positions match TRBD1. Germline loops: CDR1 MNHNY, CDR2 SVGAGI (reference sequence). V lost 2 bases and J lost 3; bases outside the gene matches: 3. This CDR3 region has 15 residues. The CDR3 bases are TGTGCCAGCAGTTACCAGGACAGGGACAATCAGCCCCAGCATTTT. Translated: CASSYQDRDNQPQHF.

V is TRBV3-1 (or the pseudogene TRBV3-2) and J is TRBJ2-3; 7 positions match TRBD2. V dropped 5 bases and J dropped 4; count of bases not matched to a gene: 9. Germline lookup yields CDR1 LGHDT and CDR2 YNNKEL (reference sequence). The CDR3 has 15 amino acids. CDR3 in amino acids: CASSGSGDPSDTQYF. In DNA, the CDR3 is TGTGCCAGCAGCGGGAGCGGGGATCCCTCAGATACGCAGTATTTT.

CDR3 DNA: TGTGCCAGCAGATACCCGGGACAGGGGGCGGCGTCGGACACTGAAGCTTTCTTT. It specifies CASRYPGQGAASDTEAFF. The chain has TRBV2 and TRBJ1-1, with TRBD1 matching 12 bases. J gave up 3 bases and V 6 bases, and 14 bases lay outside the gene matches. The CDR3 is made up of 18 amino acids. Germline-derived CDR1 and CDR2 are SNHLY and FYNNEI.

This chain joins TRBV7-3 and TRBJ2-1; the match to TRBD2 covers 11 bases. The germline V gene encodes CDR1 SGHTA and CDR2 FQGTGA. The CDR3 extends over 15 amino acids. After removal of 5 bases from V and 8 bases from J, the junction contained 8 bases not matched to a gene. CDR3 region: CASSEVAGGPDEQFF. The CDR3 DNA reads TGTGCCAGCAGCGAGGTAGCGGGGGGGCCGGATGAGCAGTTCTTC.

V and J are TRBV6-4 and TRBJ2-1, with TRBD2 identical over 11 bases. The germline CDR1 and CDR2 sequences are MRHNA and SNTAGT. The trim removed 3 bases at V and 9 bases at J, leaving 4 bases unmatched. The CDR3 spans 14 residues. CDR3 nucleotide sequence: TGTGCCAGCAGTGATAGCGGGGGGGCCGGTGAGCAGTTCTTC. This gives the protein CASSDSGGAGEQFF.

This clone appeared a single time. This CDR3 reads CASSLDPDQPQHF. For the CDR3, the DNA is TGTGCCAGCAGCTTAGATCCCGATCAGCCCCAGCATTTT. This rearrangement joins TRBV11-2 to TRBJ1-5; D gene unclear. The CDR3 covers 13 residues. The V end was cut by 0 bases, the J end by 5 bases, with 5 bases between. Germline V gene lookup returns CDR1 SGHAT and CDR2 FQNNGV.

CDR3 loop: CASSQDTSGTGELFF. CDR3 sequence (DNA): TGCGCCAGCAGCCAAGATACTAGCGGCACCGGGGAGCTGTTTTTT. The chain links TRBV4-3 to TRBJ2-2; 8 nucleotides align to TRBD2. V lost 0 bases and J lost 4; bases outside the gene matches: 1. The CDR3 is 15 residues long. CDR1 and CDR2 from the germline V gene are LGHNA and YSLEER.

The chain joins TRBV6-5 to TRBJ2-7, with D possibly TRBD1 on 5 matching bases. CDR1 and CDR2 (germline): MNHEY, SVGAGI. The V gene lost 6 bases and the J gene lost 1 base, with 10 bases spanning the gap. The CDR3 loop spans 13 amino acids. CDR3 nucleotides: TGTGCCAGCAGGGCAGGGTCGTCCTACGAGCAGTACTTC. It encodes CASRAGSSYEQYF.

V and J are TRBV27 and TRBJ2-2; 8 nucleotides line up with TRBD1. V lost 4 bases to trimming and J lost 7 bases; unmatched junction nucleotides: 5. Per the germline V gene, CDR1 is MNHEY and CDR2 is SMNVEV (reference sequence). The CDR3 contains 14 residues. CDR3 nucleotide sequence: TGTGCCAGCAGTTGGGGACAGGACAGCGGGGAGCTGTTTTTT. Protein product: CASSWGQDSGELFF.

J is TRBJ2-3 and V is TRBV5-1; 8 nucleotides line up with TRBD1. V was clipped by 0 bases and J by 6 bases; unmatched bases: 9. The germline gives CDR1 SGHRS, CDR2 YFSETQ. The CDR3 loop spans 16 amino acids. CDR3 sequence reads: CASSLGTGSRADTQYF. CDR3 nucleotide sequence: TGCGCCAGCAGCTTGGGGACAGGGAGTCGCGCGGATACGCAGTATTTT.

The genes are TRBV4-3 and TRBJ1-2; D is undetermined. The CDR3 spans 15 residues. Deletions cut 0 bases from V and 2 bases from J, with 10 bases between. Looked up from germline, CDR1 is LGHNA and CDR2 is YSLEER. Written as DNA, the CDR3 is TGCGCCAGCAGCCAAGAAATCTACGTAAACTATGGCTACACCTTC. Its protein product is CASSQEIYVNYGYTF.

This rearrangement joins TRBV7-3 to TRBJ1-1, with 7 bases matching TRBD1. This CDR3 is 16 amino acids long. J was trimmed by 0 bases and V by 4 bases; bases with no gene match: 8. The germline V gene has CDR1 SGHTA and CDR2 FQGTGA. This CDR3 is CASSWGPTGLNTEAFF. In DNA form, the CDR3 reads TGTGCCAGCAGCTGGGGGCCGACAGGGCTGAACACTGAAGCTTTCTTT.

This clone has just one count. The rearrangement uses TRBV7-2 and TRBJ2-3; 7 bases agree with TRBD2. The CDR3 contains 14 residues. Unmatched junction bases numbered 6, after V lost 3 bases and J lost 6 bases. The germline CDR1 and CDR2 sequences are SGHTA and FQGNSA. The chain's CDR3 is CASSLRGEGDTQYF. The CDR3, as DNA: TGTGCCAGCAGCTTGCGAGGGGAGGGGGATACGCAGTATTTT.

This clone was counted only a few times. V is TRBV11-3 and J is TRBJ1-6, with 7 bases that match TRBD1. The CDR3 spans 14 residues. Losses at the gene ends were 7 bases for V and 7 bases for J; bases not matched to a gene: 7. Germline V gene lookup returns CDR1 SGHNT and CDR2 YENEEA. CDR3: CASTRQGDNSPLHF. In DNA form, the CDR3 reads TGTGCCAGCACCCGACAGGGAGACAATTCACCCCTCCACTTT.

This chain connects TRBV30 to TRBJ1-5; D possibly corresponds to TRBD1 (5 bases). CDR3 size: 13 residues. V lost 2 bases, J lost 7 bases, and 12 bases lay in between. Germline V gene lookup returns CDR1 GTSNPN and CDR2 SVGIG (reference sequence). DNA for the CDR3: TGTGCCTGGAGTACCACGCGACAGCAGCCCCAGCATTTT. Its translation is CAWSTTRQQPQHF. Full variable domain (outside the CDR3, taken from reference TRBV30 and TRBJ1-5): SQTIHQWPATLVQPVGSPLSLECTVEGTSNPNLYWYRQAAGRGLQLLFYSVGIGQISSEVPQNLSASRPQDRQFILSSKKLLLSDSGFYLCAWSTTRQQPQHFGDGTRLSIL.

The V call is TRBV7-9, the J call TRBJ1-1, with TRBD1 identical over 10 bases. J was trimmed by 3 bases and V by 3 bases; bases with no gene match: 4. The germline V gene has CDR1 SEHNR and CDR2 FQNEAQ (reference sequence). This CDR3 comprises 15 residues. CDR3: CASSFPGQGYTEAFF. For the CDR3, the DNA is TGTGCCAGCAGCTTCCCGGGACAGGGGTACACTGAAGCTTTCTTT.

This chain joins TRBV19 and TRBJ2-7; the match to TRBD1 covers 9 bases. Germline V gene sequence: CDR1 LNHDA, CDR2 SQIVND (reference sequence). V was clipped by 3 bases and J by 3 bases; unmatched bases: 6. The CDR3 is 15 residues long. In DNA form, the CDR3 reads TGTGCCAGTAGTATCGTAGAGACAGGGGGCTACGAGCAGTACTTC. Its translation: CASSIVETGGYEQYF. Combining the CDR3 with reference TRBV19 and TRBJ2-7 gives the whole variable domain DGGITQSPKYLFRKEGQNVTLSCEQNLNHDAMYWYRQDPGQGLRLIYYSQIVNDFQKGDIAEGYSVSREKKESFPLTVTSAQKNPTAFYLCASSIVETGGYEQYFGPGTRLTVT.

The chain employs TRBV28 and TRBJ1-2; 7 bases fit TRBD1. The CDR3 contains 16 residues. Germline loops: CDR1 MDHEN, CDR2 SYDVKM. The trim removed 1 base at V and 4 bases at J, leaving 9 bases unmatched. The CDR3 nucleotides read TGTGCCAGCAGTTTATTCGGGACAGAAAGCTCCTATGGCTACACCTTC. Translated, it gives CASSLFGTESSYGYTF.

The CDR3 DNA reads as TGCGCCAGCAGCTTGGAGCGGGGGTCGATCGAGGAGACCCAGTACTTC. This gives the protein CASSLERGSIEETQYF. The V call is TRBV5-1, the J call TRBJ2-5; 8 nucleotides agree with TRBD2. V lost 0 bases to trimming and J lost 5 bases; unmatched junction nucleotides: 9. Germline-derived CDR1 and CDR2 are SGHRS and YFSETQ. CDR3 length equals 16 residues.

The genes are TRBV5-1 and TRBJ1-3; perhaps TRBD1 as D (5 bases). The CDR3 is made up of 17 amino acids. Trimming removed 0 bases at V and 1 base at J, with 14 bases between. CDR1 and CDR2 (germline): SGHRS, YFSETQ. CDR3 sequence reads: CASSLEGVRGSGNTIYF. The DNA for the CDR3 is TGCGCCAGCAGCTTGGAAGGGGTTCGGGGGTCTGGAAACACCATATATTTT.